One and the same sample provided the 12 T cell receptor beta chains below, sequenced in a study of blood T cells in healthy people across ages. Together with a sample-barcoded 5' primer, a J-beta primer mix was included in a second PCR lasting roughly 6 to 12 cycles. TCRdb re-derived calls from the 5' RACE reads in MiXCR, one entry per CDR3 protein. The table records under 800,000 distinct CDR3 sequences, over 20% of them present only once. Sequenced material: blood. The receptors come from a man in his sixties or seventies in good health.

The chain employs TRBV6-5 and TRBJ2-3; D is unresolved. CDR3 size: 11 residues. CDR1 is MNHEY and CDR2 is SVGAGI in the germline V gene. V gave up 9 bases and J gave up 4 bases, with 8 bases separating them. CDR3 sequence: CASGGADTQYF. The CDR3 region has the DNA TGTGCCAGTGGCGGCGCAGATACGCAGTATTTT.

This clonotype was seen repeatedly, ten times or more. This sequence joins TRBV20-1 and TRBJ1-1; D gene uncertain. The V gene lost 6 bases and the J gene lost 1 base, with 9 bases spanning the gap. The CDR3 covers 12 residues. The germline gives CDR1 DFQATT, CDR2 SNEGSKA (reference sequence). The CDR3 bases are TGCAGTGCCCCTAGAGGGAACACTGAAGCTTTCTTT. Translated, it gives CSAPRGNTEAFF.

The table lists this clonotype with a few counts. The J gene is TRBJ1-2, the V gene TRBV7-2; the D gene is possibly TRBD1 (6 bases). Germline-derived CDR1 and CDR2 are SGHTA and FQGNSA. The CDR3 spans 12 residues. V shed 3 bases and J shed 8 bases, with 10 bases lying between them. The CDR3: CASSLWGRGYTF. Written as DNA, the CDR3 is TGTGCCAGCAGCTTGTGGGGGCGAGGCTACACCTTC.

The V call is TRBV29-1, the J call TRBJ1-2; 8 bases fit TRBD1. Germline loops: CDR1 SQVTM, CDR2 ANQGSEA. There are 14 residues in the CDR3. The ends lost 7 bases at V and 7 bases at J; junction bases unmatched: 14. The CDR3 loop reads CSATKGQGAAGYTF. The DNA of the CDR3 is TGCAGCGCCACCAAAGGACAGGGAGCTGCTGGCTACACCTTC.

J is TRBJ2-3 and V is TRBV7-2; weak D call: TRBD2 (6 bases). Germline CDR1 and CDR2: SGHTA and FQGNSA. The CDR3 sequence is 16 residues long. Trimming stripped 1 base from V and 4 bases from J, with 15 bases between. The CDR3 region has the DNA TGTGCCAGCAGCTTAGATCTAGCGCGAGGACCAGATACGCAGTATTTT. Translation: CASSLDLARGPDTQYF.

This clonotype was observed a few times. The chain combines TRBV28 with TRBJ1-4; weak D call: TRBD1 (6 bases). V lost 3 bases to trimming and J lost 3 bases, with 11 bases between them. The CDR3 length is 15 residues. Germline CDR1 is MDHEN and CDR2 is SYDVKM. CDR3 sequence reads: CASSFRGRPNEKLFF. The CDR3, as DNA: TGTGCCAGCAGTTTTCGGGGGCGCCCTAATGAAAAACTGTTTTTT.

This clonotype was seen a handful of times. The V call is TRBV10-3, the J call TRBJ2-7; D uncertain. Germline V lookup: CDR1 ENHRY, CDR2 SYGVKD. The CDR3 totals 11 residues. The V end was cut by 10 bases, the J end by 4 bases, with 11 bases between. As DNA, the CDR3 is TGTGCCACCGGGTGGCTTTACGAGCAGTACTTC. Translation gives CATGWLYEQYF.

The chain uses TRBV20-1 and TRBJ2-5, with 7 bases aligning to TRBD2. J was trimmed by 1 base and V by 6 bases; bases with no gene match: 5. Germline CDR1 DFQATT, CDR2 SNEGSKA (reference sequence). This CDR3 spans 13 amino acids. The CDR3 DNA follows: TGCAGTGCGGTGATAGCGGGCCAAGAGACCCAGTACTTC. This sequence encodes CSAVIAGQETQYF.

This clonotype was found a few times. This may be a read error, as it is one base from a much larger clone. The V and J genes are TRBV12-3 or TRBV12-4 and TRBJ2-7, with unresolved D. This CDR3 comprises 13 residues. CDR3 sequence reads: CASSPVAPYGQYF. The CDR3 DNA sequence: TGTGCCAGCAGCCCAGTGGCCCCCTACGGGCAGTACTTC.

This clonotype was picked up many times. The rearrangement joins TRBV2 to TRBJ1-1; 9 bases are a match to TRBD1. Germline V gene data show CDR1 as SNHLY and CDR2 as FYNNEI. Trimming cost V 6 bases and J 5 bases; bases outside gene matches: 4. The CDR3 is 13 amino acids. This CDR3 is CASRGQGGTEAFF. Here the CDR3 DNA reads TGTGCCAGCAGGGGACAGGGTGGTACTGAAGCTTTCTTT.

This clonotype was counted only a few times. CDR3 protein: CARLGRIMSTDTQYF. CDR3 in DNA: TGTGCCAGACTCGGGAGGATTATGAGCACAGATACGCAGTATTTT. The rearrangement joins TRBV25-1 to TRBJ2-3; 7 nucleotides line up with TRBD2. Trimming took 9 bases from V and 0 from J; bases not matched to a gene: 9. Germline V gene sequence: CDR1 MGHDK, CDR2 SYGVNS. The CDR3 contains 15 residues.

This sequence joins TRBV29-1 and TRBJ2-1; D not resolved. This CDR3 is 12 amino acids long. Deletions cut 0 bases from V and 5 bases from J, with 5 bases between. Germline values: CDR1 SQVTM, CDR2 ANQGSEA. The CDR3 loop is CSVEDLDNEQFF. CDR3 bases: TGCAGCGTTGAAGATCTCGACAATGAGCAGTTCTTC.